This TCR beta chain was sequenced during a study of siplizumab effects on memory and regulatory T cells. A note on this clone: Its antigen remains unknown.

Study results and limitations: In unstimulated cells, naive T cells appeared more diverse than memory T cells and seemed major alloresponse contributors.

Germline CDR1 MNHEY, CDR2 SMNVEV (reference sequence). The CDR3 is made up of 16 amino acids. V was clipped by 6 bases and J by 0 bases; unmatched bases: 9. The method was immunoSEQ multiplex PCR; TCRdb's version includes in-frame clones alone and lacks a portion of them. The repertoire includes 40,000 to 45,000 clones, about 90% of them detected once, and 0.25% sits in the top ten. V usage is TRBV27 and J usage is TRBJ1-1, with 8 bases matching TRBD1. This receptor was obtained from a human donor in good health. Sequenced input: naive CD4+ T cells sorted from blood. CDR3 sequence reads: CASRSDRDLLNTEAFF. For the CDR3, the DNA is TGTGCCAGCAGGTCGGACAGGGACCTTTTGAACACTGAAGCTTTCTTT.